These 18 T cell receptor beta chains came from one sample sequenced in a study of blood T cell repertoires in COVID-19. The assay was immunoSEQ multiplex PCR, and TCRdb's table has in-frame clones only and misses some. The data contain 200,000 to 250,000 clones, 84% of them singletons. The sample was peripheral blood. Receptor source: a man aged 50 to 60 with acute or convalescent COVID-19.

CDR3 sequence reads: CASSPGTGGTGNTIYF. CDR3 bases: TGTGCCAGCAGCCCCGGGACAGGGGGTACTGGAAACACCATATATTTT. The chain recombines TRBV3-1 (or the pseudogene TRBV3-2) with TRBJ1-3, with 11 nucleotides matching TRBD1. The ends lost 4 bases at V and 2 bases at J; junction bases unmatched: 4. CDR3 length equals 16 residues. Germline loops: CDR1 LGHDT, CDR2 YNNKEL (reference sequence).

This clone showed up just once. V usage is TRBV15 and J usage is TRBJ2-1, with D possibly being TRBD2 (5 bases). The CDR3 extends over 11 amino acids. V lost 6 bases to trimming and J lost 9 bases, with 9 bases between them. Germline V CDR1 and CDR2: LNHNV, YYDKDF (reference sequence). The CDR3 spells CATRIATEQFF. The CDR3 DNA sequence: TGTGCCACCAGGATAGCGACTGAGCAGTTCTTC.

CDR3 in DNA: TGTGCCAGCAGCTTAGCCAGGACAGTAGATGGCTACACCTTC. Translation gives CASSLARTVDGYTF. The chain is built from TRBV11-2 and TRBJ1-2, with D perhaps matching TRBD1 (6 bases). The V gene lost 1 base and the J gene lost 6 bases, with 12 bases spanning the gap. Germline V gene data show CDR1 as SGHAT and CDR2 as FQNNGV. CDR3 size: 14 residues.

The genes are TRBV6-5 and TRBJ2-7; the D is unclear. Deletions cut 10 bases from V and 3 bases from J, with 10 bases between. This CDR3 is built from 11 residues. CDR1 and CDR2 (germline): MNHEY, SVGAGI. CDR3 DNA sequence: TGTGCCACCCGGGTAAGCTACGAGCAGTACTTC. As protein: CATRVSYEQYF.

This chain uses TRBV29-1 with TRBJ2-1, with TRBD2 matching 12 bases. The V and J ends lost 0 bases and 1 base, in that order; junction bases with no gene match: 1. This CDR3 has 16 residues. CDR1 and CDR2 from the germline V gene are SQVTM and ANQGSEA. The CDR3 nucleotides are TGCAGCGTTGAAGAGGGGACTAGCGGGTCCTACAATGAGCAGTTCTTC. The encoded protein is CSVEEGTSGSYNEQFF.

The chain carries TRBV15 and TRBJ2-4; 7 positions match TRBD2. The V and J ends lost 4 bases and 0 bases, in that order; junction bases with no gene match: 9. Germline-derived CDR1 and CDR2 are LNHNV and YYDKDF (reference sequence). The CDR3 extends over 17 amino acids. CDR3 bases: TGTGCCACCAGCAAAAAACGACTAGCTTTAGCCAAAAACATTCAGTACTTC. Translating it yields CATSKKRLALAKNIQYF.

The CDR3 DNA follows: TGTGCCAGCAGCCGACTCAAAGGGACAGGACTATACAATGAGCAGTTCTTC. Translation: CASSRLKGTGLYNEQFF. The J gene is TRBJ2-1, the V gene TRBV14, with TRBD1 matching 8 bases. The CDR3 spans 17 residues. V gave up 4 bases and J gave up 4 bases; unmatched junction bases: 12. Germline CDR1 reads SGHDN; CDR2 reads FVKESK. Drawing the rest from reference TRBV14 and TRBJ2-1, the complete variable domain is EAGVTQFPSHSVIEKGQTVTLRCDPISGHDNLYWYRRVMGKEIKFLLHFVKESKQDESGMPNNRFLAERTGGTYSTLKVQPAELEDSGVYFCASSRLKGTGLYNEQFFGPGTRLTVL.

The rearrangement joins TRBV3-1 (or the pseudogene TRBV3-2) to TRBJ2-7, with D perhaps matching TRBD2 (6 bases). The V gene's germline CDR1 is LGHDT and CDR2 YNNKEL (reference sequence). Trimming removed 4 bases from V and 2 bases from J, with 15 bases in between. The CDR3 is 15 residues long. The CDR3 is CASSPRPGDPYEQYF. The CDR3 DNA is TGTGCCAGCAGCCCAAGGCCGGGGGACCCCTACGAGCAGTACTTC.

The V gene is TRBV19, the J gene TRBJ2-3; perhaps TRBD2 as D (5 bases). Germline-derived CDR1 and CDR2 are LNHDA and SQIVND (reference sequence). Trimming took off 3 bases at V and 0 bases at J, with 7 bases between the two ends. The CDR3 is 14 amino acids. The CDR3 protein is CASSMGASTDTQYF. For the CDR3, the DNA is TGTGCCAGTAGTATGGGAGCTAGCACAGATACGCAGTATTTT. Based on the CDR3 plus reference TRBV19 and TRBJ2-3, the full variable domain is DGGITQSPKYLFRKEGQNVTLSCEQNLNHDAMYWYRQDPGQGLRLIYYSQIVNDFQKGDIAEGYSVSREKKESFPLTVTSAQKNPTAFYLCASSMGASTDTQYFGPGTRLTVL.

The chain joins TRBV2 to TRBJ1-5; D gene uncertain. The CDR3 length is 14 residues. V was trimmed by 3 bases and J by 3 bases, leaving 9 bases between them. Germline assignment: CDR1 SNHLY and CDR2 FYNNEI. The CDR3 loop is CASSDRSFNQPQHF. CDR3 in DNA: TGTGCCAGCAGTGACAGGTCGTTCAATCAGCCCCAGCATTTT.

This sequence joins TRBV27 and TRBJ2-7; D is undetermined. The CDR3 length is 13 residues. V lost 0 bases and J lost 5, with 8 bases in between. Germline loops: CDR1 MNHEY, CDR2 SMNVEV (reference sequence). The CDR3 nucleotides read TGTGCCAGCAGTTTATCGTCCCGAGACGAGCAGTACTTC. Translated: CASSLSSRDEQYF.

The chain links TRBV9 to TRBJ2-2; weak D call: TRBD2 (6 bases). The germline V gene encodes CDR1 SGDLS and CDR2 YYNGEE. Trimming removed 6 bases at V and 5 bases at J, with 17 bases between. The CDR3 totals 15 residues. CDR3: CASTLEGLPTGELFF. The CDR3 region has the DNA TGTGCCAGCACCCTGGAGGGACTTCCTACCGGGGAGCTGTTTTTT.

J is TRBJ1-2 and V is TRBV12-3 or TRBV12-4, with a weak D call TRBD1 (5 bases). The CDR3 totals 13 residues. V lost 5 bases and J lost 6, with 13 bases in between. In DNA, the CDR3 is TGTGCCAGCAGTACGACAGCGGGCCATGGCTACACCTTC. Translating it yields CASSTTAGHGYTF.

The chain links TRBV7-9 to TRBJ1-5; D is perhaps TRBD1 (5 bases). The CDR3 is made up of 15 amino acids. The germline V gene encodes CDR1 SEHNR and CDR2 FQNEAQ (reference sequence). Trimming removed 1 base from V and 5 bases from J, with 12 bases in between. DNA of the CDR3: TGTGCCAGCAGCTTAGAAGAGCCGGGGGATCAGCCCCAGCATTTT. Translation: CASSLEEPGDQPQHF.

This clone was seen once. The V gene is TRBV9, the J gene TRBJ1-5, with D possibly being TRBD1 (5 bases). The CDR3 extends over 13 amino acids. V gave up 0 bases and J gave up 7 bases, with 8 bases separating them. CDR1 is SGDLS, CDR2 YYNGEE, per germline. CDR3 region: CASSVGGEQPQHF. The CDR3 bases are TGTGCCAGCAGCGTAGGGGGGGAGCAGCCCCAGCATTTT.

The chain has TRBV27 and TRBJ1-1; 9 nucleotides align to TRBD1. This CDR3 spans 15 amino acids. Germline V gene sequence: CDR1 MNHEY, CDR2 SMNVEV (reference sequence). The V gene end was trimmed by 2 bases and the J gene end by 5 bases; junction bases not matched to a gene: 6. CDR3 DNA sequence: TGTGCCAGCAGTTTAACCGGGACAGGGAGAACTGAAGCTTTCTTT. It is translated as CASSLTGTGRTEAFF.

The CDR3 region has the DNA TGTGCCAGCAGTTACTCGGGACAGGGGGAGACCCAGTACTTC. It is translated as CASSYSGQGETQYF. The rearrangement joins TRBV6-6 to TRBJ2-5; the match to TRBD1 covers 10 bases. The CDR3 consists of 14 residues. The J segment lost 5 bases and the V segment lost 0 bases, leaving 0 bases of the junction unmatched. Germline V gene lookup returns CDR1 MNHNY and CDR2 SVGAGI (reference sequence).

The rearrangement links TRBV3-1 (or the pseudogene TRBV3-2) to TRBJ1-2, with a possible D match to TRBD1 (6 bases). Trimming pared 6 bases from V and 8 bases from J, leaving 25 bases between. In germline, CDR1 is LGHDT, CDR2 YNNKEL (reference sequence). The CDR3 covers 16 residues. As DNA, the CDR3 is TGTGCCAGCAGGGGGGGGACAAGAGAAAGTCAGTGGGGCTACACCTTC. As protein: CASRGGTRESQWGYTF.